The rows below give T cell receptor beta chains drawn from one sample of a study of T-cell reconstitution after alpha-beta-depleted transplantation in children. Each CDR3 protein gets one entry after TCRdb re-called the PCR reads with MiXCR. The sample records about 78,000 distinct CDR3 sequences, over 12% being singletons. Sequencing was performed on PBMCs, mostly from graft donor cells, taken 180 days after TCRalphabeta/CD19-depleted stem cell transplant. Receptors were obtained from a male patient between 2 and 15 years old who had a stem cell transplant for acute lymphoblastic leukemia, so the T cells may come from the graft donor. Both conserved end residues are part of each CDR3. A D gene is named only where the DNA matches it firmly. Only part of the rows carry a size: once, few, many, or a class if the clone is expanded.

cdr3_aa,cdr3_nt,d_call,v_call,j_call,clone_size
CASSSTERGPREQYF,TGTGCCAGCAGCTCAACGGAGCGGGGGCCGAGAGAGCAGTACTTC,TRBD2,TRBV7-2,TRBJ2-7,many
CASSITGSTDTQYF,TGTGCCAGCAGCATAACAGGGTCAACAGATACGCAGTATTTT,.,TRBV12-3/TRBV12-4,TRBJ2-3,many
CSASYRPGNTEAFF,TGCAGTGCTAGCTACCGCCCGGGGAACACTGAAGCTTTCTTT,.,TRBV20-1,TRBJ1-1,.
CSPTAGGRDTQYF,TGCAGTCCGACAGCGGGGGGCCGGGATACGCAGTATTTT,TRBD2,TRBV20-1,TRBJ2-3,few
CAIGRQGANEAFF,TGTGCCATCGGGAGACAGGGAGCAAATGAAGCTTTCTTT,TRBD1,TRBV10-3,TRBJ1-1,.
CASSLMVGVSEKLFF,TGCGCCAGCAGCTTAATGGTCGGAGTCAGCGAAAAACTGTTTTTT,.,TRBV5-1,TRBJ1-4,few
CASRITSGRLWEQYF,TGTGCCAGCAGAATAACTAGCGGGAGACTGTGGGAGCAGTACTTC,TRBD2,TRBV28,TRBJ2-7,.
CASSFSGSYEQYF,TGTGCCAGCAGCTTTTCCGGATCCTACGAGCAGTACTTC,.,TRBV5-5,TRBJ2-7,.
CASSFGNQETQYF,TGTGCTAGCAGCTTTGGGAACCAAGAGACCCAGTACTTC,.,TRBV7-7,TRBJ2-5,many
CASSLALAGGPMYNEQFF,TGTGCCAGCAGCTTAGCACTAGCGGGAGGACCTATGTACAATGAGCAGTTCTTC,TRBD2,TRBV7-8,TRBJ2-1,many
CASSVDSLYTF,TGTGCCAGCAGCGTAGACAGCCTCTACACCTTC,.,TRBV9,TRBJ1-2,.
CASSAGTGGAYEQYF,TGTGCCAGCAGCGCCGGGACAGGGGGTGCCTACGAGCAGTACTTC,TRBD1,TRBV9,TRBJ2-7,.
CTSSLTATGFTDTQYF,TGTACCAGCAGCTTAACGGCTACAGGGTTCACAGATACGCAGTATTTT,.,TRBV7-3,TRBJ2-3,.
CASGLTYASLRSGELFF,TGTGCTAGTGGTTTGACATACGCCTCTTTGCGGTCCGGGGAGCTGTTTTTT,.,TRBV12-5,TRBJ2-2,few
CASSLVGLAGTTRQNEQFF,TGTGCCAGCAGCTTGGTCGGACTAGCGGGAACAACAAGGCAGAATGAGCAGTTCTTC,TRBD2,TRBV5-6,TRBJ2-1,few
CSVKGAGLGEQFF,TGCAGCGTTAAAGGGGCGGGGTTGGGTGAGCAGTTCTTC,.,TRBV29-1,TRBJ2-1,.
CASRPGTSDQETQYF,TGTGCCAGCAGACCCGGGACTAGCGATCAAGAGACCCAGTACTTC,TRBD2,TRBV6-1,TRBJ2-5,.
CASSLRVSYEQYF,TGTGCCAGCAGCTTAAGGGTTTCCTACGAGCAGTACTTC,.,TRBV5-4,TRBJ2-7,.
CATSRGVRRSATIYF,TGTGCCACCAGCAGAGGTGTCAGAAGATCGGCCACCATATATTTT,.,TRBV15,TRBJ1-3,few
CSASVLAGSYNEQFF,TGCAGTGCTAGTGTACTAGCGGGTTCCTACAATGAGCAGTTCTTC,TRBD2,TRBV20-1,TRBJ2-1,medium-sized
CSAPSGGNEKLFF,TGCAGTGCCCCCAGCGGGGGTAATGAAAAACTGTTTTTT,.,TRBV20-1,TRBJ1-4,few
CSVATPRRGVKDTQYF,TGCAGCGTTGCAACCCCCAGGAGGGGAGTTAAGGATACGCAGTATTTT,.,TRBV29-1,TRBJ2-3,few
CASSLRRGLTEAFF,TGTGCCAGCAGCCTCCGGCGGGGGCTAACTGAAGCTTTCTTT,.,TRBV7-2,TRBJ1-1,.
CSVDPIAGGTDTQYF,TGCAGCGTTGACCCCATAGCGGGGGGCACAGATACGCAGTATTTT,TRBD2,TRBV29-1,TRBJ2-3,.
CASSLDSSTDTQYF,TGTGCCAGCAGCTTAGACAGTAGCACAGATACGCAGTATTTT,.,TRBV7-2,TRBJ2-3,few
CASSHLTGTYNEQFF,TGCGCCAGCAGCCATTTAACGGGAACTTACAATGAGCAGTTCTTC,.,TRBV4-1,TRBJ2-1,once
CASSPYRGVFGNQPQHF,TGTGCCAGCAGTCCATACAGGGGAGTCTTTGGGAATCAGCCCCAGCATTTT,TRBD1,TRBV12-3/TRBV12-4,TRBJ1-5,.
CASSVTGPQTEQYF,TGTGCCAGCAGTGTAACCGGCCCTCAGACCGAGCAGTACTTC,.,TRBV25-1,TRBJ2-7,.
CSARGQGDQPQHF,TGCAGTGCTAGAGGGCAGGGTGATCAGCCCCAGCATTTT,.,TRBV20-1,TRBJ1-5,few
CASSSTDRAHEQYF,TGTGCCAGCAGTTCCACAGACAGGGCCCACGAGCAGTACTTC,TRBD1,TRBV28,TRBJ2-7,.
CASSETGTSGALYEQYF,TGTGCCAGTAGCGAAACCGGGACTAGCGGGGCACTCTACGAGCAGTACTTC,TRBD2,TRBV19,TRBJ2-7,few
CAISLTSGGTNTGELFF,TGTGCCATCAGTCTCACTAGCGGGGGAACGAACACCGGGGAGCTGTTTTTT,TRBD2,TRBV10-3,TRBJ2-2,few
CASSLSEYSNQPQHF,TGTGCCAGCAGCTTATCAGAGTATAGCAATCAGCCCCAGCATTTT,.,TRBV7-2,TRBJ1-5,.
CASSRTGLKLFF,TGTGCCAGCAGCCGGACAGGGTTAAAACTGTTTTTT,TRBD1,TRBV7-6,TRBJ1-4,few
CASSVAGFANTGELFF,TGTGCCAGCAGCGTAGCAGGGTTCGCGAACACCGGGGAGCTGTTTTTT,.,TRBV9,TRBJ2-2,.
CSARSYSDTQYF,TGCAGTGCTAGGTCCTATTCAGATACGCAGTATTTT,.,TRBV20-1,TRBJ2-3,few
CASSLAYQGKASTEAFF,TGTGCCAGCAGCTTAGCGTACCAGGGTAAAGCGAGCACTGAAGCTTTCTTT,.,TRBV11-1,TRBJ1-1,.
CASRETGSYGYTF,TGTGCCAGCAGGGAGACAGGGTCCTATGGCTACACCTTC,TRBD1,TRBV28,TRBJ1-2,few
CASSVSSASYEQYF,TGTGCCAGCAGTGTTTCTAGCGCCTCCTACGAGCAGTACTTC,.,TRBV2,TRBJ2-7,.
CAISEFRDRKNIQYF,TGTGCCATCAGTGAATTCAGGGACCGAAAAAACATTCAGTACTTC,.,TRBV10-3,TRBJ2-4,.
CASSRRWAALGDTQYF,TGTGCCAGCAGCCGGCGTTGGGCTGCCCTTGGGGATACGCAGTATTTT,.,TRBV3-1,TRBJ2-3,.
CASSPFGGPGYEQYF,TGTGCCAGCAGCCCCTTCGGGGGCCCCGGGTACGAGCAGTACTTC,.,TRBV7-2,TRBJ2-7,.
CASSLAAEGTGSTEAFF,TGCGCCAGCAGCTTGGCGGCGGAAGGGACAGGGAGCACTGAAGCTTTCTTT,TRBD1,TRBV5-1,TRBJ1-1,.
CSARKGPSVGYTF,TGCAGTGCTAGAAAGGGGCCCTCGGTTGGCTACACCTTC,.,TRBV20-1,TRBJ1-2,.